The source of this TCR beta chain is a study of blood T cells in healthy people across ages. General observations from the study: Relative to aged donors, long-lived donors carried more naive CD4+ cells and displayed higher diversity.

Drawn from each donor were ten milliliters of peripheral blood. PBMCs numbering at least 7 million were isolated per sample. CDR1 and CDR2 (germline): SGHTA, FQGNSA. CDR3 length: 14 amino acids. J gave up 6 bases and V 2 bases, and 5 bases lay outside the gene matches. Turning to this clonotype: The antigen is unknown.

For the second PCR, which ran for roughly 6 to 12 cycles, a sample-barcoded 5' primer and a J-beta primer mix were used. MiXCR was run by TCRdb on the 5' RACE reads, yielding one entry per CDR3 protein. Here the sample spans about 680,000 distinct CDR3 sequences, about 52% being singletons. The source is a woman in her fifties or sixties in good health. This sequence joins TRBV7-2 and TRBJ2-7, with TRBD1 identical over 9 bases. Sequencing was carried out using blood. The CDR3 protein is CASSLRGQGTEQYF. As DNA, the CDR3 is TGTGCCAGCAGCTTAAGGGGACAGGGAACCGAGCAGTACTTC.